Shown below are 9 T cell receptor beta chains from a single sample sequenced in a study of cytomegalovirus exposure and HLA in healthy donors (dated by TCRdb to the late 2010s). The library was prepared using the immunoSEQ multiplex PCR assay. In TCRdb, the immuneACCESS table is reduced to in-frame sequences with V and J assigned. These tables do not hold every clone; where another copy was compared, an unresolved V gene accounts for under half, and the others remain unexplained. Across this sample there are about 150,000 clones, with around nine tenths seen only once. Under 3% of the sample is held by the ten biggest clonotypes. Input material: PBMCs. The receptors were sampled from a man aged 18 to 30 in good health and CMV-seronegative.

The V gene is TRBV10-3, the J gene TRBJ1-2; 7 nucleotides match TRBD1. V lost 4 bases, J lost 6 bases, and 11 bases stayed unmatched. CDR1 and CDR2 from the germline V gene are ENHRY and SYGVKD. This CDR3 has 15 amino acids. The CDR3, as DNA: TGTGCCATCAGTGTTATTCAGACAGGGTTGAATGGCTACACCTTC. Residues: CAISVIQTGLNGYTF.

This clone has only one observation. J is TRBJ1-4 and V is TRBV6-6, with 7 bases lining up with TRBD1. Looked up from germline, CDR1 is MNHNY and CDR2 is SVGAGI (reference sequence). The CDR3 loop spans 14 amino acids. Trimming took 4 bases from V and 4 from J; bases not matched to a gene: 3. The CDR3 region has the DNA TGTGCCAGCAGTTGGGACAGCTTTAATGAAAAACTGTTTTTT. It translates to CASSWDSFNEKLFF.

The chain is built from TRBV6-1 and TRBJ2-3; D might be TRBD1 (6 bases). The V gene lost 2 bases and the J gene lost 0 bases, with 12 bases spanning the gap. Per the germline V gene, CDR1 is MNHNS and CDR2 is SASEGT. The length of the CDR3 is 16 residues. The CDR3 sequence: CASSEFGQPSTDTQYF. The CDR3 DNA sequence: TGTGCCAGCAGTGAATTTGGACAGCCTAGCACAGATACGCAGTATTTT.

The rearrangement links TRBV2 to TRBJ2-7, with TRBD2 matching over 9 bases. Germline CDR1 is SNHLY and CDR2 is FYNNEI. The J segment lost 3 bases and the V segment lost 3 bases, leaving 9 bases of the junction unmatched. The CDR3 is 16 amino acids. The chain's CDR3 is CASSEGVAGALYEQYF. In DNA, the CDR3 is TGTGCCAGCAGTGAGGGAGTAGCGGGAGCCCTCTACGAGCAGTACTTC.

V usage is TRBV11-2 and J usage is TRBJ1-6; the D gene is possibly TRBD1 (5 bases). The CDR3 consists of 14 residues. V lost 0 bases and J lost 8, with 8 bases in between. The germline V gene encodes CDR1 SGHAT and CDR2 FQNNGV. The CDR3 loop reads CASSLDRQYSPLHF. The CDR3 DNA follows: TGTGCCAGCAGCTTAGACCGACAGTATTCACCCCTCCACTTT.

The rearrangement links TRBV7-6 to TRBJ2-1; 8 bases are shared with TRBD1. The CDR3 covers 12 residues. Germline lookup yields CDR1 SGHVS and CDR2 FNYEAQ. V was clipped by 6 bases and J by 9 bases; unmatched bases: 4. In nucleotides, the CDR3 is TGTGCCAGCAGACAACAGGGGGGTGAGCAGTTCTTC. It yields the protein CASRQQGGEQFF.

V usage is TRBV27 and J usage is TRBJ2-1, with 11 nucleotides matching TRBD2. CDR3 length equals 21 residues. Germline values: CDR1 MNHEY, CDR2 SMNVEV (reference sequence). J lost 10 bases, V lost 2 bases, and 25 bases had no gene match. The CDR3 nucleotides read TGTGCCAGCAGTTTAATTTTAGGCCCGAAGACTAGCGGGGACATTGGTGACGAGCAGTTCTTC. Protein product: CASSLILGPKTSGDIGDEQFF.

This chain connects TRBV19 to TRBJ2-7; no definite D call. Looked up from germline, CDR1 is LNHDA and CDR2 is SQIVND (reference sequence). The CDR3 is 14 amino acids. The germline V and J ends were trimmed by 5 bases and 5 bases, with 16 bases remaining between them. CDR3 sequence (DNA): TGTGCCAGTAGTCTAAGCTTAGGAGAAGACGAGCAGTACTTC. It encodes CASSLSLGEDEQYF. The variable domain in full, completed from reference TRBV19 and TRBJ2-7, reads DGGITQSPKYLFRKEGQNVTLSCEQNLNHDAMYWYRQDPGQGLRLIYYSQIVNDFQKGDIAEGYSVSREKKESFPLTVTSAQKNPTAFYLCASSLSLGEDEQYFGPGTRLTVT.

The chain couples TRBV6-5 to TRBJ2-7; 7 nucleotides align to TRBD1. Looked up from germline, CDR1 is MNHEY and CDR2 is SVGAGI. The CDR3 is 15 residues long. The CDR3 DNA is TGTGCTGCATCCCCAACAGGGGATCTCTCCTACGAGCAGTACTTC. Its protein product is CAASPTGDLSYEQYF.